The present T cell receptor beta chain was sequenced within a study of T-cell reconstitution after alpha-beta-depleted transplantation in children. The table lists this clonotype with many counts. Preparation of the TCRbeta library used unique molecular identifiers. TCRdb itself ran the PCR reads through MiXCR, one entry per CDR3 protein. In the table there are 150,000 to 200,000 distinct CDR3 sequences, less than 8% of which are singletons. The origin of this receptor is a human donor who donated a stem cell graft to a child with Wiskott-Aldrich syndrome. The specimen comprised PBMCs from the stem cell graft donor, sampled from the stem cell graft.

CDR3 nucleotides: TGTGCCAGCAGCGCCGCTCGTGAAGAGACCCAGTACTTC. Translating gives CASSAAREETQYF. The chain carries TRBV5-5 and TRBJ2-5; D uncertain. The V gene's germline CDR1 is SGHKS and CDR2 YYEKEE (reference sequence). There are 13 residues in the CDR3. Trimming took off 4 bases at V and 3 bases at J, with 10 bases between the two ends.